This paragraph covers one T cell receptor (beta chain) sequence. Its antigen remains unidentified. RNA isolated from unsorted whole blood supplied the blood RNA, with germline DNA also extracted. This sample is part of a study of tumor-infiltrating lymphocytes in primary liver carcinoma. Points from the study as a whole: Samples, which were bulk and unsorted, did not allow CD4+ and CD8+ repertoires to be compared. Tumor region pairs overlapped more than did tumor-adjacent and tumor-blood pairs.

The CDR3 totals 17 residues. CDR1 is MNHEY, CDR2 SVGAGI, per germline. V was cut by 2 bases and J by 3 bases, with 19 bases left in between. Reverse transcription of approximately 500 ng total RNA with a constant-region primer produced TCR beta cDNA. Three-round nested multiplex PCR performed with slightly modified ARM-PCR produced the TCR beta libraries. Researchers ran the first two PCR rounds for 10 cycles each with TRBV1-TRBV30 forward primers and a C-beta reverse primer. TCRdb re-analysed the multiplex PCR reads in MiXCR, keeping a single row per CDR3 protein. The profile shows approximately 340,000 distinct CDR3 sequences, about two thirds of them singletons.

The sequence came from a man between 40 and 49 years old with primary liver carcinoma and hepatitis B virus infection. The rearrangement uses TRBV6-5 and TRBJ1-2; possibly TRBD1 for D (5 bases). The sequenced material came from peripheral blood. As DNA, the CDR3 is TGTGCCAGCAGTTACGGGTTTGGAAAGGGGATTTACTATGGCTACACCTTC. It specifies CASSYGFGKGIYYGYTF.